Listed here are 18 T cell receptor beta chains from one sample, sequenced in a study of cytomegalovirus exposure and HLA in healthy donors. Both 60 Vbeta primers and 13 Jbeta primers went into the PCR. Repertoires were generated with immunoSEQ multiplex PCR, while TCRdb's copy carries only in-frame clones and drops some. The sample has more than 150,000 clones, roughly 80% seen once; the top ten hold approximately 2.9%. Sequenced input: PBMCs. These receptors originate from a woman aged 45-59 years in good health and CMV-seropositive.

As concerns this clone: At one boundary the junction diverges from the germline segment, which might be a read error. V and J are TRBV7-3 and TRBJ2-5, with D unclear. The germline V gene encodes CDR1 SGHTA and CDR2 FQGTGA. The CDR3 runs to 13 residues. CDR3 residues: CASSKGPGEAQYF. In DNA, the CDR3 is TGTGCCAGCAGCAAAGGCCCCGGAGAGGCCCAGTACTTC.

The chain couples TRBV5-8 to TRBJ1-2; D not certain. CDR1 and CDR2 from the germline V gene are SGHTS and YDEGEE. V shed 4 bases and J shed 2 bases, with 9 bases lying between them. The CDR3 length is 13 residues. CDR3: CASSHRGNYGYTF. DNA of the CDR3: TGTGCCAGCAGCCACCGAGGAAACTATGGCTACACCTTC. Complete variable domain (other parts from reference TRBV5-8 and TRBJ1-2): EAGVTQSPTHLIKTRGQQATLRCSPISGHTSVYWYQQALGLGLQFLLWYDEGEERNRGNFPPRFSGRQFPNYSSELNVNALELEDSALYLCASSHRGNYGYTFGSGTRLTVV.

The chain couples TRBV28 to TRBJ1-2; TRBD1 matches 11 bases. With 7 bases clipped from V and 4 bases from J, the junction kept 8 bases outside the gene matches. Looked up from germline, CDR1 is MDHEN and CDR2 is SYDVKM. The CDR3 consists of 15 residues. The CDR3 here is CASKEGQGGSYGYTF. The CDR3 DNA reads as TGTGCCAGCAAAGAGGGACAGGGGGGGAGCTATGGCTACACCTTC.

The DNA of the CDR3 is TGTGCCAGCAGCCAATCGTTTATTCTTGGCTACACCTTC. This sequence encodes CASSQSFILGYTF. The gene calls are TRBV14 and TRBJ1-2; D uncertain. CDR3 length: 13 residues. V was shortened by 2 bases and J by 7 bases, with 11 bases between the two germline ends. Germline CDR1 reads SGHDN; CDR2 reads FVKESK.

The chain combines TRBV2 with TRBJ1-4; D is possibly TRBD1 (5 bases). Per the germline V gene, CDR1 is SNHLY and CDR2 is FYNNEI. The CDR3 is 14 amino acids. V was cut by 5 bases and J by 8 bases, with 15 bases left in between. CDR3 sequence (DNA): TGTGCCAGCAGTCCCGGAACAGGTTACGAAAAACTGTTTTTT. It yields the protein CASSPGTGYEKLFF. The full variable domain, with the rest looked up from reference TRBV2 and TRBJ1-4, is EPEVTQTPSHQVTQMGQEVILRCVPISNHLYFYWYRQILGQKVEFLVSFYNNEISEKSEIFDDQFSVERPDGSNFTLKIRSTKLEDSAMYFCASSPGTGYEKLFFGSGTQLSVL.

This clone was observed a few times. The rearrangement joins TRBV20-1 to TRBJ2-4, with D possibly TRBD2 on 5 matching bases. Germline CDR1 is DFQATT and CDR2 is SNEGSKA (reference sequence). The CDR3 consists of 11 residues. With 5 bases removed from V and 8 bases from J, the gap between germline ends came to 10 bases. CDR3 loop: CSAGPRDIQYF. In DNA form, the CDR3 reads TGCAGTGCTGGCCCGAGGGACATTCAGTACTTC.

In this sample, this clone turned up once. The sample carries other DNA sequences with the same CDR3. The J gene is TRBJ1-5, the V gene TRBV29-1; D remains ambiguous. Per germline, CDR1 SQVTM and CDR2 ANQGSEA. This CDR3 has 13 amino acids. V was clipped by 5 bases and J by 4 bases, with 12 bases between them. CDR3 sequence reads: CSVTDRENQPQHF. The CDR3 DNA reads TGCAGCGTTACGGACCGGGAGAATCAGCCCCAGCATTTT.

The DNA for the CDR3 is TGTGCCAGCTCACCAATCCCAAACACTGAAGCTTTCTTT. Its protein is CASSPIPNTEAFF. The rearrangement uses TRBV18 and TRBJ1-1; D gene unclear. CDR1 and CDR2 (germline): KGHSH, LQKENI. With 2 bases removed from V and 2 bases from J, the gap between germline ends came to 6 bases. The CDR3 spans 13 residues.

CDR3 protein: CASSMGDSNYEQYF. The CDR3 DNA reads TGTGCCAGTAGTATGGGGGACAGCAACTACGAGCAGTACTTC. V and J are TRBV19 and TRBJ2-7; 7 nucleotides match TRBD1. Germline assignment: CDR1 LNHDA and CDR2 SQIVND (reference sequence). The CDR3 has 14 residues. The V gene end was trimmed by 3 bases and the J gene end by 3 bases; junction bases not matched to a gene: 5.

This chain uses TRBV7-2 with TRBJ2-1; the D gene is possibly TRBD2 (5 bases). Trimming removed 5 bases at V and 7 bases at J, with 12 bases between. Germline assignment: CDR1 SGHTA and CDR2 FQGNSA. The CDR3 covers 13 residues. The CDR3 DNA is TGTGCCAGCAGCGCTGGGCGGGTAAATGAGCAGTTCTTC. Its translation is CASSAGRVNEQFF.

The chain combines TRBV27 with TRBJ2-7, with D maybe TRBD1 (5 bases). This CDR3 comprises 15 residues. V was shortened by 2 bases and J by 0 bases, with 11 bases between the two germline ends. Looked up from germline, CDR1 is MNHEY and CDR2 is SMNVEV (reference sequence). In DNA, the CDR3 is TGTGCCAGCAGTTTAAAGCAGGGCCCCTCCTACGAGCAGTACTTC. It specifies CASSLKQGPSYEQYF.

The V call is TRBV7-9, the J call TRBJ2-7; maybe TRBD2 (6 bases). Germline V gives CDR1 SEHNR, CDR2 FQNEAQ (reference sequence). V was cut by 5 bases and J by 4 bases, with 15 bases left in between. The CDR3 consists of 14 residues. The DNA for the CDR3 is TGTGCCAGCAGCCCTTACGGGGGTGCTTACGAGCAGTACTTC. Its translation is CASSPYGGAYEQYF.

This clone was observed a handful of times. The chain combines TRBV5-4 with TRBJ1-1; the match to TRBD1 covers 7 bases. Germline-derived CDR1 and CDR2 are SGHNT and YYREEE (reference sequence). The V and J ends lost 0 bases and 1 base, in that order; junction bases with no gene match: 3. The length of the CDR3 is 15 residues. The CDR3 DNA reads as TGTGCCAGCAGCTTGGGTGGGACAGCGAACACTGAAGCTTTCTTT. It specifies CASSLGGTANTEAFF.

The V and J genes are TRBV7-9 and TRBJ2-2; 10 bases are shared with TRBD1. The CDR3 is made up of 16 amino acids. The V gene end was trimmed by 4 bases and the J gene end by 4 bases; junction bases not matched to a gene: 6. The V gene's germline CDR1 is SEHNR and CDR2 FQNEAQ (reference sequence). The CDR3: CASSSDRGLGTGELFF. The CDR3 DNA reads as TGTGCCAGCAGCTCAGACAGGGGGCTTGGCACCGGGGAGCTGTTTTTT.

The CDR3 here is CASSKRDRGTEAFF. CDR3 bases: TGTGCCAGCAGCAAACGGGACAGGGGCACTGAAGCTTTCTTT. This rearrangement joins TRBV7-2 to TRBJ1-1, with 10 nucleotides matching TRBD1. This CDR3 is built from 14 residues. The ends lost 5 bases at V and 4 bases at J; junction bases unmatched: 4. Germline V gene data show CDR1 as SGHTA and CDR2 as FQGNSA.

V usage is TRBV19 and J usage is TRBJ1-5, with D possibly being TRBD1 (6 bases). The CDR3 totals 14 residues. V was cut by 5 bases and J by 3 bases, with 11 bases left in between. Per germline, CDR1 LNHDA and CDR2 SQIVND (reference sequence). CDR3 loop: CASSPRDNNQPQHF. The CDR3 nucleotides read TGTGCCAGTAGTCCCAGGGACAACAATCAGCCCCAGCATTTT.

The CDR3 coding sequence is TGTGCCACCAGTCCTTGGGCTAGCGGGGGGGAGGGTACGCAGTATTTT. This translates into CATSPWASGGEGTQYF. The gene calls are TRBV15 and TRBJ2-3, with TRBD2 matching over 12 bases. The germline V gene has CDR1 LNHNV and CDR2 YYDKDF (reference sequence). The CDR3 contains 16 residues. J was trimmed by 8 bases and V by 6 bases; bases with no gene match: 12.

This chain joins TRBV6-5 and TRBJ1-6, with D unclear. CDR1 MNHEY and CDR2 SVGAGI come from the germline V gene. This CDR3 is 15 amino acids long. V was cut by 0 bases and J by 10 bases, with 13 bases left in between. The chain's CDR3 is CASSYSQIIESPLHF. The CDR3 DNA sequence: TGTGCCAGCAGTTACTCGCAGATAATCGAATCACCCCTCCACTTT.